This T cell receptor beta chain derives from a study of blood T cell repertoires in COVID-19. The V gene's germline CDR1 is SEHNR and CDR2 FQNEAQ (reference sequence). J gave up 3 bases and V 5 bases, and 6 bases lay outside the gene matches. CDR3 size: 15 residues. A PCR-confirmed or clinician-diagnosed COVID-19 case had contacted exposed participants within 2 weeks of entry. As handled by the study authors: Amplification of reference gene primers was used by the study to estimate nucleated cell counts. Generated by immunoSEQ multiplex PCR, the TCRdb table keeps only in-frame clones and is missing some. V, J and clone size reflect that table, while D and trimming were determined from the DNA. The sample lists a few hundred thousand clones; 88% were seen once. This clone was picked up one time.

V is TRBV7-9 and J is TRBJ1-4, with 7 nucleotides matching TRBD1. The sample comprised PBMCs or T cells enriched from blood (not recorded which). The receptor was derived from a woman aged 40 to 55 who had been exposed to COVID-19. The CDR3 DNA reads as TGTGCCAGCAGCCGTACGACAGGGTCTAATGAAAAACTGTTTTTT. Its protein is CASSRTTGSNEKLFF.